This entry lists 32 T cell receptor beta chains sequenced from one sample in a study of spatial heterogeneity in lung cancer. TCRdb re-called the 5' RACE reads with MiXCR, one entry per CDR3 protein. The sample records about 13,000 distinct CDR3 sequences, more than 4.5% being singletons. The time point here: sample taken at primary tumor resection. Whole RNA, which was extracted from tumor, nontumor lung tissue or frozen PBMC, was sequenced without any cell sorting. Sequencing used lung tumor tissue, obtained at surgery. These receptor sequences come from a human donor with early-stage non-small cell lung cancer.

The sample holds many counts of this clonotype. This beta chain was picked up by a library intended for alpha chains and is off target, so its count carries little meaning. The rearrangement uses TRBV15 and TRBJ2-1; TRBD1 might be the D (5 bases). The length of the CDR3 is 13 residues. Germline CDR1 LNHNV, CDR2 YYDKDF (reference sequence). V lost 2 bases and J lost 6, with 8 bases in between. The CDR3 DNA sequence: TGTGCCACCAGCAGAAGCAGGGTCAATGAGCAGTTCTTC. This sequence encodes CATSRSRVNEQFF.

Remarks on this clonotype: The library was designed around alpha chains, so this beta chain is a stray read whose abundance carries little weight. The V gene is TRBV24-1, the J gene TRBJ1-2, with D tentatively TRBD1 (6 bases). Germline CDR1 KGHDR, CDR2 SFDVKD. V was trimmed by 3 bases and J by 4 bases, leaving 11 bases between them. The CDR3 runs 14 residues. The CDR3 here is CATSDTGQFYGYTF. Written as DNA, the CDR3 is TGTGCCACCAGTGATACCGGACAGTTCTATGGCTACACCTTC.

This clonotype was seen many times. The size of this beta chain means little, since it is a stray read in a library made for alpha chains. V gene TRBV7-2 combines with J gene TRBJ2-4; D remains ambiguous. Trimming took 1 base from V and 0 from J, leaving 7 bases between them. CDR1 and CDR2 (germline): SGHTA, FQGNSA. CDR3 length equals 15 residues. CDR3 in amino acids: CASSLGGAAKNIQYF. CDR3 coding DNA: TGTGCCAGCAGCTTAGGCGGCGCAGCCAAAAACATTCAGTACTTC.

This clonotype was observed at least ten times. This beta chain appears as a stray read in a library generated for alpha chains; its size is not informative. The chain has TRBV4-1 and TRBJ2-2; perhaps D is TRBD1 or TRBD2 (5 bases each). Germline assignment: CDR1 MGHRA and CDR2 YSYEKL. The CDR3 length is 14 residues. V was shortened by 11 bases and J by 0 bases, with 13 bases between the two germline ends. The CDR3 DNA reads as TGCGCCGGATCGTGGGACCCGAACACCGGGGAGCTGTTTTTT. Translated: CAGSWDPNTGELFF.

This clonotype was seen many times. A library made for alpha chains picked up this beta chain off target, so its size means little. This chain links TRBV20-1 with TRBJ1-5, with a possible D match to TRBD1 (5 bases). This CDR3 region has 16 residues. The V gene lost 0 bases and the J gene lost 3 bases, with 15 bases spanning the gap. CDR1 DFQATT and CDR2 SNEGSKA come from the germline V gene (reference sequence). This chain's CDR3 is CSARDVRGMYNQPQHF. For the CDR3, the DNA is TGCAGTGCTAGAGATGTGCGGGGGATGTACAATCAGCCCCAGCATTTT.

Ten or more counts support this clonotype. This beta chain lies outside the target of a library built for alpha chains; its clone size means little. The chain combines TRBV18 with TRBJ2-1; TRBD1 matches at 9 bases. This CDR3 has 16 residues. Trimming at V came to 0 bases and at J to 8 bases, leaving 8 bases not matched to a gene. In germline, CDR1 is KGHSH, CDR2 LQKENI. CDR3 coding DNA: TGTGCCAGCTCACCACCGAACAGGGGGCCTACCGATGAGCAGTTCTTC. This gives the protein CASSPPNRGPTDEQFF.

Many counts were recorded for this clonotype. A library made for alpha chains picked up this beta chain off target, so its size means little. V usage is TRBV6-5 and J usage is TRBJ2-5; 7 nucleotides align to TRBD2. The ends lost 1 base at V and 5 bases at J; junction bases unmatched: 7. Germline CDR1 and CDR2: MNHEY and SVGAGI. The CDR3 extends over 15 amino acids. DNA for the CDR3: TGTGCCAGCAGTTACTTTGGGGGAGGGGACGAGACCCAGTACTTC. It specifies CASSYFGGGDETQYF.

This clonotype was seen repeatedly, ten times or more. The library was prepared for alpha chains; this beta chain is a stray read, so its frequency means little. The chain uses TRBV6-2 or TRBV6-3 and TRBJ2-7, with 8 bases fitting TRBD2. The CDR3 consists of 15 residues. After removal of 5 bases from V and 3 bases from J, the junction contained 9 bases not matched to a gene. Germline values: CDR1 MNHEY, CDR2 SVGEGT. The CDR3 reads CASSGGSSGLYEQYV. The CDR3 bases are TGTGCCAGCAGTGGTGGGTCTAGCGGGCTCTACGAGCAGTACGTC.

This clonotype was seen at least ten times. This beta chain is off target for a library built for alpha chains, so its abundance means little. The chain carries TRBV11-1 and TRBJ1-6, with D maybe TRBD1 (5 bases). The CDR3 covers 15 residues. Germline V gene data show CDR1 as SGHAT and CDR2 as FQDESV (reference sequence). Trimming removed 5 bases at V and 5 bases at J, with 13 bases between. The CDR3 loop reads CASSQETAHNSPLHF. CDR3 bases: TGTGCCAGCAGCCAAGAGACAGCACATAATTCACCCCTCCACTTT.

This clonotype has ten or more counts. This beta chain is off target for a library built for alpha chains, so its abundance means little. The chain is built from TRBV10-3 and TRBJ1-3; D not resolved. Trimming removed 3 bases at V and 0 bases at J, with 9 bases between. This CDR3 has 15 amino acids. The germline gives CDR1 ENHRY, CDR2 SYGVKD. The DNA of the CDR3 is TGTGCCATCAGTGACCCCGCAGCCTCTGGAAACACCATATATTTT. Translated: CAISDPAASGNTIYF.

There are many counts of this clonotype. A library made for alpha chains picked up this beta chain off target, so its size means little. V gene TRBV10-3 combines with J gene TRBJ2-7; 9 nucleotides match TRBD1. This CDR3 has 14 residues. The germline gives CDR1 ENHRY, CDR2 SYGVKD. Losses at the gene ends were 0 bases for V and 7 bases for J; bases not matched to a gene: 4. The CDR3 coding sequence is TGTGCCATCAGTGAGTCCGGACAGGGGCGTGAGCAGTACTTC. This sequence encodes CAISESGQGREQYF.

This clonotype was seen at least ten times. This beta chain represents an off-target read in a library built for alpha chains; its size is of limited meaning. This sequence joins TRBV28 and TRBJ2-7; TRBD2 is a possible D gene (5 bases). The length of the CDR3 is 12 residues. Germline V gene data show CDR1 as MDHEN and CDR2 as SYDVKM. V lost 8 bases and J 7 bases, leaving 15 bases between the germline ends. CDR3 residues: CASRNGVGEQYV. The CDR3 nucleotides read TGTGCCAGCCGAAACGGGGTGGGGGAGCAGTACGTC.

In its sample, this clonotype was seen many times. The size of this beta chain means little, since it is a stray read in a library made for alpha chains. The gene calls are TRBV6-5 and TRBJ1-2, with D uncertain. The V gene's germline CDR1 is MNHEY and CDR2 SVGAGI. The CDR3 sequence is 16 residues long. The V end lost 2 bases, the J end lost 8 bases, and 21 bases lay between the germline ends. CDR3 in DNA: TGTGCCAGCAGTTACGCGGCCACTACAGTTTCTAACGGCTACACCTTC. As protein: CASSYAATTVSNGYTF.

This clonotype was counted ten times or more. Within a library made for alpha chains, this beta chain is off target, and its count is uninformative. The CDR3 protein is CASSLGHRPTNEKLFF. The CDR3 DNA sequence: TGTGCCAGCAGTCTCGGACACCGACCAACTAATGAAAAACTGTTTTTT. The V call is TRBV6-2 or TRBV6-3, the J call TRBJ1-4; tentatively, D is TRBD1 (5 bases). Germline V CDR1 and CDR2: MNHEY, SVGEGT. The CDR3 contains 16 residues. Trimming cost V 5 bases and J 0 bases, with 13 bases left between them.

This clonotype was recorded at least ten times. The size of this beta chain means little, since it is a stray read in a library made for alpha chains. The gene calls are TRBV7-9 and TRBJ1-1, with no clear D. Germline-derived CDR1 and CDR2 are SEHNR and FQNEAQ (reference sequence). V was cut by 0 bases and J by 1 base, with 3 bases left in between. CDR3 size: 13 residues. As DNA, the CDR3 is TGTGCCAGCAGCTTAGCTCAGAACACTGAAGCTTTCTTT. This encodes CASSLAQNTEAFF.

In its sample, this clonotype was seen many times. This beta chain is a stray read from a library made for alpha chains; its abundance is not meaningful. The genes are TRBV6-2 or TRBV6-3 and TRBJ2-1; 9 nucleotides match TRBD2. This CDR3 region has 14 residues. V shed 6 bases, J shed 10 bases, and the junction held 10 bases outside the gene matches. Germline V gene lookup returns CDR1 MNHEY and CDR2 SVGEGT. The CDR3 nucleotides read TGTGCCAGCAGGTTAGCGGGAGCCCCAGGAGAGCAGTTCTTC. Translation: CASRLAGAPGEQFF.

To note about this clonotype: This beta chain slipped into a library made for alpha chains as a stray read, so its size is not meaningful. CDR3 amino acids: CASSSPAGNQYF. CDR3 DNA: TGTGCCAGCAGTTCTCCCGCGGGTAATCAGTACTTC. The chain has TRBV28 and TRBJ2-4; maybe TRBD2 (5 bases). V lost 4 bases, J lost 12 bases, and 13 bases lay in between. The CDR3 spans 12 residues. CDR1 is MDHEN, CDR2 SYDVKM, per germline.

There are many counts of this clonotype. This beta chain lies outside the target of a library built for alpha chains; its clone size means little. This chain connects TRBV7-2 to TRBJ1-1; TRBD1 aligns across 7 bases. The CDR3 loop spans 14 amino acids. V trimming: 1 base; J trimming: 8 bases; junction bases outside the gene matches: 7. Germline V gene data show CDR1 as SGHTA and CDR2 as FQGNSA. The CDR3 DNA sequence: TGTGCCAGCAGCTTAGGGACAGGACTGGCGGAAGCTTTCTTT. Its translation is CASSLGTGLAEAFF.

About this clonotype itself: This beta chain is an unintended read in a library built for alpha chains; its size means little. V usage is TRBV7-8 and J usage is TRBJ2-7, with 8 bases matching TRBD1. V was pared by 5 bases and J by 5 bases, with 8 bases of the junction left unmatched. The length of the CDR3 is 14 residues. Germline loops: CDR1 SGHVS, CDR2 FQNEAQ. CDR3 region: CASSPRDRKDEQYF. CDR3 bases: TGTGCCAGCAGCCCCCGGGACAGGAAAGACGAGCAGTACTTC.

This clonotype was recorded a few times. The size of this beta chain means little, since it is a stray read in a library made for alpha chains. The V call is TRBV28, the J call TRBJ2-2; perhaps TRBD1 as D (6 bases). The CDR3 is 14 residues long. Germline loops: CDR1 MDHEN, CDR2 SYDVKM. The V gene lost 3 bases and the J gene lost 1 base, with 6 bases spanning the gap. The CDR3 DNA sequence: TGTGCCAGCAGTTTGGGACAGAACACCGGGGAGCTGTTTTTT. Its translation: CASSLGQNTGELFF.

This clonotype was recorded many times. This beta chain came through as a stray read in a library set up for alpha chains, and its size says little. The V and J genes are TRBV6-5 and TRBJ1-5; 12 bases are shared with TRBD1. The CDR3 consists of 16 residues. The germline V gene encodes CDR1 MNHEY and CDR2 SVGAGI. V dropped 5 bases and J dropped 5; count of bases not matched to a gene: 7. The CDR3 bases are TGTGCCAGCAGTCAGGGGACAGGGGGCTTGGATCAGCCCCAGCATTTT. Its protein is CASSQGTGGLDQPQHF.

This clonotype was recorded many times. A library prepared for alpha chains yielded this beta chain as an off-target read; its size is of little meaning. The chain carries TRBV19 and TRBJ2-3, with D perhaps TRBD1 (6 bases). The V and J ends lost 7 bases and 2 bases respectively, with 22 bases between them. Per germline, CDR1 LNHDA and CDR2 SQIVND (reference sequence). The CDR3 runs to 17 residues. CDR3 loop: CASTLTSQGPSTDTQYF. For the CDR3, the DNA is TGTGCCAGTACGCTAACCTCCCAGGGGCCCTCCACAGATACGCAGTATTTT.

The sample holds many counts of this clonotype. A library made for alpha chains picked up this beta chain off target, so its size means little. V gene TRBV20-1 combines with J gene TRBJ2-3; no clear D gene. Germline-derived CDR1 and CDR2 are DFQATT and SNEGSKA (reference sequence). The CDR3 consists of 15 residues. Trimming left V 0 bases short and J 2 bases short, with 12 bases between. CDR3 in DNA: TGCAGTGCTAGAGATGCCATGAGGTTCACAGATACGCAGTATTTT. This sequence encodes CSARDAMRFTDTQYF.

This clonotype has a count of ten or more. Since it is a stray read in a library aimed at alpha chains, this beta chain has a size that is not meaningful. The chain employs TRBV20-1 and TRBJ2-2; the match to TRBD2 covers 12 bases. From germline, CDR1 is DFQATT and CDR2 SNEGSKA (reference sequence). Trimming took 5 bases from V and 4 from J; bases not matched to a gene: 8. This CDR3 is built from 16 residues. Here the CDR3 reads CSAVSSGRAFTGELFF. DNA of the CDR3: TGCAGTGCTGTCTCTAGCGGGAGGGCCTTCACCGGGGAGCTGTTTTTT.

This clonotype was recorded many times. This beta chain is a stray read from a library made for alpha chains; its abundance is not meaningful. The chain has TRBV20-1 and TRBJ2-5; TRBD2 matches 10 bases. Germline CDR1 reads DFQATT; CDR2 reads SNEGSKA (reference sequence). The CDR3 consists of 15 residues. The ends lost 3 bases at V and 3 bases at J; junction bases unmatched: 7. CDR3 in amino acids: CSASVRTSGKETQYF. The CDR3 DNA reads TGCAGTGCTAGCGTTCGGACTAGCGGAAAAGAGACCCAGTACTTC.

This clonotype was seen ten or more times. This beta chain came through as a stray read in a library set up for alpha chains, and its size says little. The chain couples TRBV10-3 to TRBJ2-3; D not resolved. The CDR3 is 14 amino acids. CDR1 is ENHRY and CDR2 is SYGVKD in the germline V gene. Trimming cost V 6 bases and J 0 bases, with 10 bases left between them. The CDR3 sequence is CAIRGSVSTDTQYF. In DNA, the CDR3 is TGTGCCATCAGAGGTTCGGTTAGCACAGATACGCAGTATTTT.

This clonotype was picked up many times. Little can be read into the size of this beta chain, an off-target read in a library designed for alpha chains. The CDR3, as DNA: TGCAGTGCCCGGACAGGGGTATATAATTCACCCCTCCACTTT. Protein: CSARTGVYNSPLHF. J is TRBJ1-6 and V is TRBV20-1; TRBD1 agrees at 9 bases. Germline assignment: CDR1 DFQATT and CDR2 SNEGSKA (reference sequence). The CDR3 contains 14 residues. V dropped 6 bases and J dropped 4; count of bases not matched to a gene: 4.

Regarding this clonotype: The size of this beta chain means little, since it is a stray read in a library made for alpha chains. V and J are TRBV11-3 and TRBJ2-2; 8 bases line up with TRBD1. The CDR3 is 15 residues long. Germline V gene lookup returns CDR1 SGHNT and CDR2 YENEEA. Trimming at V came to 6 bases and at J to 7 bases, leaving 10 bases not matched to a gene. DNA for the CDR3: TGTGCCAGCAGACGGACAGGGACGGTTAACGGGGAGCTGTTTTTT. Protein: CASRRTGTVNGELFF. Full variable domain (missing parts from reference TRBV11-3 and TRBJ2-2): EAGVVQSPRYKIIEKKQPVAFWCNPISGHNTLYWYLQNLGQGPELLIRYENEEAVDDSQLPKDRFSAERLKGVDSTLKIQPAELGDSAVYLCASRRTGTVNGELFFGEGSRLTVL.

This clonotype was seen at least ten times. The size of this beta chain means little, since it is a stray read in a library made for alpha chains. The rearrangement joins TRBV12-3 or TRBV12-4 to TRBJ2-5; tentative D call: TRBD2 (6 bases). This CDR3 contains 13 residues. Trimming stripped 6 bases from V and 1 base from J, with 9 bases between. CDR3 sequence: CASRRDSQETQYF. For the CDR3, the DNA is TGTGCCAGCAGACGGGACTCCCAAGAGACCCAGTACTTC.

A word on this clonotype: This beta chain lies outside the target of a library built for alpha chains; its clone size means little. J is TRBJ2-1 and V is TRBV7-9, with 8 positions matching TRBD2. V lost 7 bases to trimming and J lost 10 bases; unmatched junction nucleotides: 15. The germline gives CDR1 SEHNR, CDR2 FQNEAQ (reference sequence). This CDR3 has 15 amino acids. Here the CDR3 reads CASTTPRGGIAEQFF. CDR3 nucleotides: TGTGCCAGCACCACTCCCCGGGGGGGAATTGCCGAGCAGTTCTTC.

This clonotype was found a few times. The library was designed around alpha chains, so this beta chain is a stray read whose abundance carries little weight. The rearrangement links TRBV6-2 or TRBV6-3 to TRBJ1-5; 8 positions agree with TRBD1. CDR1 MNHEY and CDR2 SVGEGT come from the germline V gene. V trimming: 6 bases; J trimming: 8 bases; junction bases outside the gene matches: 12. This CDR3 region has 15 residues. The CDR3 reads CASSFDRGGLKPQHF. The CDR3 DNA reads TGTGCCAGCAGCTTCGACAGGGGAGGATTAAAGCCCCAGCATTTT.

This clonotype occurred many times. This beta chain is a stray read from a library made for alpha chains; its abundance is not meaningful. The rearrangement links TRBV7-2 to TRBJ2-3, with D possibly matching TRBD2 (7 bases). Per germline, CDR1 SGHTA and CDR2 FQGNSA. CDR3 length equals 14 residues. Deletions cut 5 bases from V and 7 bases from J, with 16 bases between. The CDR3, as DNA: TGTGCCAGCAGCAAAGGGGGGGGCTCGAATACGCAGTATTTT. Encoded protein: CASSKGGGSNTQYF.